Listed below are T cell receptor beta chains from one sample, sequenced in a study of cytomegalovirus exposure and HLA in healthy donors. The assay was immunoSEQ multiplex PCR, and TCRdb's table has in-frame clones only and misses some. This sample has fewer than 250,000 clones, with around 83% found just once. The specimen sequenced was PBMCs. Receptors were obtained from a woman aged 45-59 years in good health and CMV-seropositive. Both conserved end residues are part of each CDR3. Fields, in order: clone size, D gene, V gene, J gene, CDR3 protein, CDR3 DNA. D genes are given only for firm matches. Part of the rows lack a size; the others show once, few, many or a class for expanded clones.

>.|TRBD1|TRBV2|TRBJ1-2
CASSGTVYGYTF
TGTGCCAGCAGCGGGACAGTCTATGGCTACACCTTC
>.|.|TRBV28|TRBJ1-1
CASSLRVAAFF
TGTGCCAGCAGTTTGCGGGTAGCGGCTTTCTTT
>.|.|TRBV7-2|TRBJ2-5
CASSRRKETQYF
TGTGCCAGCAGCCGGAGGAAAGAGACCCAGTACTTC
>.|TRBD1|TRBV19|TRBJ1-3
CASSVMTGTGNTIYF
TGTGCCAGTAGTGTCATGACAGGGACCGGAAACACCATATATTTT
>.|TRBD2|TRBV6-5|TRBJ2-1
CASSRSGAEQFF
TGTGCCAGCAGCCGAAGCGGGGCTGAGCAGTTCTTC
>.|.|TRBV10-3|TRBJ2-3
CAISDSGTSTDTQYF
TGTGCCATCAGTGATTCGGGGACTAGCACAGATACGCAGTATTTT
>few|TRBD2|TRBV4-1|TRBJ2-3
CASSPLAGGTQYF
TGCGCCAGCAGCCCCCTAGCGGGGGGGACGCAGTATTTT
>.|TRBD2|TRBV29-1|TRBJ2-7
CSVERRGASGGTLNYYEQYF
TGCAGCGTTGAGAGACGGGGGGCTAGCGGGGGGACGTTAAATTACTACGAGCAGTACTTC
>.|.|TRBV19|TRBJ1-1
CASKGEGRWTEAFF
TGTGCCAGTAAAGGGGAGGGTCGGTGGACTGAAGCTTTCTTT
>.|.|TRBV18|TRBJ1-2
CASSLDSPYGYTF
TGTGCCAGCTCGCTGGACAGTCCTTATGGCTACACCTTC
>.|.|TRBV7-3|TRBJ1-5
CASSLYSGGGQPQHF
TGTGCCAGCAGCTTATATTCGGGGGGCGGTCAGCCCCAGCATTTT
>.|.|TRBV11-2|TRBJ2-3
CASSYSGTTGDTQYF
TGTGCCAGCAGCTATTCCGGGACAACGGGAGATACGCAGTATTTT
>.|.|TRBV30|TRBJ2-5
CAWSTGGAFQETQYF
TGTGCCTGGAGTACGGGCGGGGCCTTCCAAGAGACCCAGTACTTC
>.|TRBD1|TRBV6-6|TRBJ2-5
CASSRDRGEETQYF
TGTGCCAGCAGTCGGGACAGGGGGGAAGAGACCCAGTACTTC
>once|.|TRBV29-1|TRBJ2-7
CSGCVGTGEQYF
TGCAGCGGTTGCGTAGGGACTGGGGAGCAGTACTTC
>.|.|TRBV10-1|TRBJ2-7
CASSESGSYEQYF
TGCGCCAGCAGTGAGTCCGGGTCCTACGAGCAGTACTTC
>few|TRBD1|TRBV5-1|TRBJ1-6
CASSLFGQATQGDYNSPLHF
TGCGCCAGCAGCTTGTTCGGACAGGCGACCCAAGGAGACTATAATTCACCCCTCCACTTT
>once|TRBD1|TRBV6-5|TRBJ2-7
CASSSDRGPYEQYF
TGTGCCAGCAGTTCGGACAGGGGGCCCTACGAGCAGTACTTC
>once|TRBD2|TRBV5-1|TRBJ2-2
CASSLAAGPGELFF
TGCGCCAGCAGCTTGGCAGCGGGGCCCGGGGAGCTGTTTTTT
>.|TRBD1|TRBV28|TRBJ2-3
CASSFGSKAGGIRYLDTQYF
TGTGCCAGCAGTTTTGGGTCCAAGGCAGGGGGCATTCGTTACCTGGATACGCAGTATTTT
>.|.|TRBV28|TRBJ1-2
CASSSGSYGYTF
TGTGCCAGCAGTTCCGGGAGCTATGGCTACACCTTC
>few|.|TRBV5-4|TRBJ1-4
CASSNTGSEKLFF
TGTGCCAGCAGCAACACCGGGAGTGAAAAACTGTTTTTT
>.|.|TRBV10-1|TRBJ2-4
CARQPPRTWNIQYF
TGCGCCAGACAGCCTCCCCGAACGTGGAACATTCAGTACTTC
>.|TRBD1|TRBV6-5|TRBJ1-1
CASSSKGQGEAFF
TGTGCCAGCAGTTCCAAGGGACAGGGCGAAGCTTTCTTT
>.|.|TRBV29-1|TRBJ2-5
CSVDRALGETQYF
TGCAGCGTTGACAGGGCCCTGGGTGAGACCCAGTACTTC
>.|TRBD1|TRBV18|TRBJ1-2
CASSPPTGDWVSNYGYTF
TGTGCCAGCTCACCACCTACAGGGGATTGGGTCTCCAACTATGGCTACACCTTC
>.|TRBD1|TRBV4-3|TRBJ1-5
CASSPDRGLGQPQHF
TGCGCCAGCAGCCCTGACAGGGGGCTCGGTCAGCCCCAGCATTTT
>.|.|TRBV18|TRBJ2-2
CASSPLTLTTGELFF
TGTGCCAGCTCACCACTGACACTTACCACCGGGGAGCTGTTTTTT
>once|TRBD2|TRBV5-4|TRBJ2-5
CASSTAGVTETQYF
TGTGCCAGCAGCACGGCGGGGGTTACCGAGACCCAGTACTTC
>.|TRBD2|TRBV18|TRBJ2-3
CASSSTSGGTDTQYF
TGTGCCAGCTCATCGACTAGCGGGGGCACAGATACGCAGTATTTT
>.|.|TRBV18|TRBJ1-5
CASSRRPAPGDQPQHF
TGTGCCAGCTCACGACGTCCGGCCCCAGGGGATCAGCCCCAGCATTTT
>.|TRBD2|TRBV19|TRBJ2-7
CASSSALGLAGAHYEQYF
TGTGCCAGTAGTAGCGCCCTGGGACTAGCGGGGGCCCACTACGAGCAGTACTTC
>once|.|TRBV18|TRBJ1-5
CASSPTRTDYSNQPQHF
TGTGCCAGCTCACCAACTCGGACGGACTATAGCAATCAGCCCCAGCATTTT
>.|.|TRBV6-5|TRBJ1-1
CASSPLTGTYTEAFF
TGTGCCAGCAGTCCTCTGACAGGTACTTACACTGAAGCTTTCTTT
>.|.|TRBV2|TRBJ1-3
CASNLEGQRVSGNTIYF
TGTGCCAGCAACCTTGAGGGCCAGAGGGTCTCTGGAAACACCATATATTTT
>.|TRBD1|TRBV7-2|TRBJ2-6
CASIADRGTNVLTF
TGTGCCAGCATTGCCGACAGGGGGACCAACGTCCTGACTTTC
>.|.|TRBV18|TRBJ1-4
CASSPSWGPTNEKLFF
TGTGCCAGCTCACCGTCGTGGGGCCCAACTAATGAAAAACTGTTTTTT
>.|.|TRBV6-5|TRBJ2-1
CATNGPRYNEQFF
TGTGCCACTAATGGGCCACGTTACAATGAGCAGTTCTTC
>.|TRBD1|TRBV6-1|TRBJ1-2
CASKQQGRGYTF
TGTGCCAGCAAACAACAGGGGCGAGGCTACACCTTC
>.|TRBD1|TRBV29-1|TRBJ2-3
CSGEGTDTDTQYF
TGCAGCGGCGAAGGGACAGACACAGATACGCAGTATTTT
>.|TRBD1|TRBV4-1|TRBJ1-4
CASSRGQGPTNEKLFF
TGCGCCAGCAGCCGCGGACAGGGCCCAACTAATGAAAAACTGTTTTTT
>many|.|TRBV13|TRBJ1-6
CASSLGGRGDNSPLHF
TGTGCCAGCAGCTTGGGGGGACGAGGGGATAATTCACCCCTCCACTTT
>.|TRBD1|TRBV5-1|TRBJ1-2
CASSPGQGVNYGYTF
TGCGCCAGCAGCCCAGGACAGGGGGTTAACTATGGCTACACCTTC